This T cell receptor beta chain appears in the sequencing data of a study of human T cells and chemical hapten exposure. Looked up from germline, CDR1 is MNHNY and CDR2 is SVGAGI (reference sequence). This CDR3 spans 15 amino acids. V gave up 4 bases and J gave up 7 bases; unmatched junction bases: 8. This clonotype was counted ten times or more. TCRdb redid the calling of the RACE reads with MiXCR, one entry per CDR3 protein. This sample has roughly 360,000 distinct CDR3 sequences, with nearly 5% found just once. This sample's time point: patch test 1, 2 weeks after DPC sensitization. Documented treatment: therapeutic diphenylcyclopropenone sensitization with weekly scalp DPC.

The genes are TRBV6-6 and TRBJ2-1, with 9 bases identical to TRBD2. The material was whole blood, obtained in connection with sensitization to the hapten diphenylcyclopropenone (DPC). The receptor was derived from a woman in her forties or fifties with alopecia areata. Some clones in this sample may be carry-over from other donors' samples. CDR3 residues: CASSSSLSGSNEQFF. DNA for the CDR3: TGTGCCAGCAGTTCATCCCTTAGCGGGAGTAATGAGCAGTTCTTC.